The clone carrying this T cell receptor (beta chain) was observed many times. The junction had 11 bases not matched to a gene; V was cut back by 4 bases and J by 4 bases. CDR1 is SEHNR and CDR2 is FQNEAQ in the germline V gene (reference sequence). The CDR3 loop spans 19 amino acids. A lack of ophthalmopathy progression within 18 months defined stable Graves' hyperthyroidism. Patients were aged 18 to 65, had disease duration under 2 months, and had newly diagnosed hyperthyroidism. The diagnostic basis comprised clinical symptoms, serum thyroxine and TRAb, thyroid ultrasound and orbital computed tomography. This specimen comes from a study of T cells in Graves' hyperthyroidism and ophthalmopathy. What was amplified from RNA transcripts were TCR beta CDR3 regions. The TCR CDR3 first-round RT-PCR relied on the HTBI primer set. TCRdb reprocessed the multiplex PCR reads with MiXCR, giving one entry per CDR3 protein. This sample carries about 740,000 distinct CDR3 sequences, about 15% of them seen once, and the ten largest clones take approximately 10%.

Sequenced material: blood. The receptor was isolated from a woman under 30 with Graves' hyperthyroidism. The V and J genes are TRBV7-9 and TRBJ2-1; the match to TRBD2 covers 15 bases. The CDR3 region is CASSYPSGTSGRRYNEQFF. CDR3 sequence (DNA): TGTGCCAGCAGCTACCCATCCGGGACTAGCGGGAGGAGGTACAATGAGCAGTTCTTC.